These T cell receptor beta chains were read from a single sample in a study of cytomegalovirus exposure and HLA in healthy donors. Some clones are missing from TCRdb's copy, which holds only in-frame ones; the method was immunoSEQ multiplex PCR. The data hold 200,000 to 250,000 clones, with 75% to 90% observed a single time. The sequenced sample was PBMCs. The origin of the receptors is a woman aged 18-29 years in good health and CMV-seronegative. Each CDR3 is given with its conserved first and last residue. A D gene is named only where the DNA matches it firmly. The size entry is marked missing in some rows and otherwise reads once, few, many or a size class.

>.|TRBJ2-3|TRBV19|TRBD1
CASSTLTGLGTDTQYF
TGTGCCAGTAGTACACTGACAGGGTTGGGCACAGATACGCAGTATTTT
>.|TRBJ1-4|TRBV5-1|.
CASSLGDWGEKLFF
TGCGCCAGCAGCTTAGGGGATTGGGGTGAAAAACTGTTTTTT
>.|TRBJ1-3|TRBV20-1|.
CSARVRNTIYF
TGCAGTGCTAGAGTCAGAAACACCATATATTTT
>once|TRBJ2-7|TRBV4-2|TRBD1
CASSQDGTGRSEQYF
TGTGCCAGCAGCCAAGATGGGACAGGGCGATCCGAGCAGTACTTC
>once|TRBJ2-5|TRBV5-4|TRBD1
CASSFGAGQEETQYF
TGTGCCAGCAGCTTTGGCGCCGGACAGGAAGAGACCCAGTACTTC
>few|TRBJ2-1|TRBV6-4|TRBD2
CASSVVAGFYNEQFF
TGTGCCAGCAGTGTGGTAGCGGGGTTCTACAATGAGCAGTTCTTC
>.|TRBJ2-3|TRBV6-4|TRBD2
CASSSNLAGPDTQYF
TGTGCCAGCAGTTCAAATTTAGCGGGGCCAGATACGCAGTATTTT
>.|TRBJ1-3|TRBV7-9|.
CASSLGVFREAGNTIYF
TGTGCCAGCAGCCTCGGTGTGTTCAGGGAGGCCGGAAACACCATATATTTT
>.|TRBJ1-4|TRBV29-1|TRBD1
CSVYGGPGGEKLFF
TGCAGCGTATACGGGGGTCCAGGGGGCGAAAAACTGTTTTTT
>.|TRBJ2-1|TRBV19|.
CASSEAFSAYNEQFF
TGTGCCAGCTCTGAAGCCTTTTCGGCCTACAATGAGCAGTTCTTC
>.|TRBJ1-1|TRBV10-3|TRBD1
CAISGTGERTEAFF
TGTGCCATCAGTGGGACAGGGGAACGCACTGAAGCTTTCTTT
>.|TRBJ2-1|TRBV4-1|TRBD2
CASSRSYGASGRNEQFF
TGCGCCAGCAGCCGGAGCTACGGGGCTAGCGGGAGAAATGAGCAGTTCTTC
>few|TRBJ2-3|TRBV5-1|TRBD1
CASSSGQGTDTQYF
TGCGCCAGCAGCTCGGGACAGGGGACAGATACGCAGTATTTT
>.|TRBJ2-3|TRBV19|.
CASSIPTGLGADTQYF
TGTGCCAGTAGTATACCCACGGGGTTGGGTGCAGATACGCAGTATTTT
>.|TRBJ1-5|TRBV10-3|TRBD1
CAIRGTGFNQPQHF
TGTGCCATCAGGGGGACAGGATTCAATCAGCCCCAGCATTTT
>.|TRBJ2-1|TRBV5-1|TRBD1
CASSDGQGLYNEQFF
TGCGCCAGCAGTGACGGACAGGGGCTTTACAATGAGCAGTTCTTC
>.|TRBJ2-5|TRBV7-9|TRBD2
CASSLTGGPVETQYF
TGTGCCAGCAGCTTGACGGGAGGGCCTGTAGAGACCCAGTACTTC
>.|TRBJ2-5|TRBV30|.
CAWSVSSAGAETQYF
TGTGCCTGGAGTGTAAGTTCGGCAGGGGCAGAGACCCAGTACTTC
>.|TRBJ2-2|TRBV9|TRBD2
CASSGTSGGLNTGELFF
TGTGCCAGCAGCGGAACTAGCGGGGGATTGAACACCGGGGAGCTGTTTTTT
>.|TRBJ2-7|TRBV2|.
CASTRDSPNEQYF
TGTGCCAGCACCCGCGACAGCCCCAACGAGCAGTACTTC
>.|TRBJ1-6|TRBV7-6|TRBD1
CASSLGHRGLLHF
TGTGCCAGCAGCTTAGGTCACAGGGGGCTCCTCCACTTT
>.|TRBJ2-3|TRBV5-1|TRBD2
CASSLGTSSGMTDTQYF
TGCGCCAGCAGCCTCGGGACCTCTAGCGGGATGACAGATACGCAGTATTTT
>few|TRBJ1-1|TRBV9|.
CASSAGPDTEAFF
TGTGCCAGCAGCGCAGGGCCGGACACTGAAGCTTTCTTT
>.|TRBJ2-7|TRBV5-4|.
CASSLLLSSYEQYF
TGTGCCAGCAGCTTGCTCCTCAGCTCCTACGAGCAGTACTTC
>.|TRBJ1-1|TRBV6-6|.
CASNLQVMNTEAFF
TGTGCCAGCAACTTACAGGTTATGAACACTGAAGCTTTCTTT
>.|TRBJ1-2|TRBV10-1|.
CASSETGSYGYTF
TGCGCCAGCAGTGAAACAGGCTCCTATGGCTACACCTTC
>.|TRBJ2-3|TRBV18|TRBD2
CASSPPSGAITDTQYF
TGTGCCAGCTCACCACCTAGCGGGGCGATCACAGATACGCAGTATTTT
>.|TRBJ1-1|TRBV6-5|.
CASSYSARGGNTEAFF
TGTGCCAGCAGTTACTCAGCAAGAGGGGGGAACACTGAAGCTTTCTTT
>.|TRBJ2-2|TRBV18|TRBD1
CASSPQGAPGELFF
TGTGCCAGCTCACCACAGGGGGCCCCCGGGGAGCTGTTTTTT
>.|TRBJ2-3|TRBV19|TRBD2
CASSMSGRGSTDTQYF
TGTGCCAGTAGTATGAGCGGGAGAGGGAGCACAGATACGCAGTATTTT
>.|TRBJ2-7|TRBV7-2|.
CASSSNVGGAGEQYF
TGTGCCAGCAGCTCTAACGTAGGGGGGGCGGGTGAGCAGTACTTC
>.|TRBJ2-7|TRBV2|TRBD2
CASRGTSGRIGEQYF
TGTGCCAGCAGGGGAACTAGCGGGAGAATCGGCGAGCAGTACTTC
>.|TRBJ1-1|TRBV2|.
CASSEVYDTEAFF
TGTGCCAGCAGTGAAGTGTATGACACTGAAGCTTTCTTT
>once|TRBJ2-1|TRBV6-5|.
CASSLPDYNEQFF
TGTGCCAGCAGCCTACCTGACTACAATGAGCAGTTCTTC
>.|TRBJ1-1|TRBV6-1|.
CASSANNGGLLTEAFF
TGTGCCAGCAGTGCCAATAACGGGGGGCTTCTCACTGAAGCTTTCTTT
>.|TRBJ2-2|TRBV2|.
CASINIGNGELFF
TGTGCCAGCATCAACATCGGGAATGGGGAGCTGTTTTTT
>once|TRBJ2-1|TRBV5-1|TRBD2
CASSFYSGKSSYNEQFF
TGCGCCAGCAGCTTTTATAGCGGGAAAAGCTCCTACAATGAGCAGTTCTTC
>.|TRBJ1-3|TRBV7-9|.
CASSRGNHGNTIYF
TGTGCCAGCAGCCGAGGGAACCATGGAAACACCATATATTTT
>.|TRBJ2-3|TRBV5-1|.
CASSVGGATDTQYF
TGCGCCAGCAGTGTTGGGGGCGCAACAGATACGCAGTATTTT
>.|TRBJ2-7|TRBV30|.
CAWSVGPLGYGEQYF
TGTGCCTGGAGTGTTGGCCCCCTAGGTTACGGCGAGCAGTACTTC
>.|TRBJ1-1|TRBV2|.
CASRLQGPTEAFF
TGTGCCAGCAGGCTACAGGGTCCCACTGAAGCTTTCTTT
>once|TRBJ2-7|TRBV28|.
CASSFGSPPREQYF
TGTGCCAGCAGTTTTGGTAGTCCCCCCCGCGAGCAGTACTTC
>.|TRBJ1-2|TRBV7-9|TRBD1
CASSRLRGPNYGYTF
TGTGCCAGCAGCCGACTCAGGGGGCCTAACTATGGCTACACCTTC
>.|TRBJ2-1|TRBV5-1|.
CASTRNRVTDNEQFF
TGCGCCAGCACCCGCAACAGGGTCACCGACAATGAGCAGTTCTTC
>.|TRBJ1-3|TRBV4-2|.
CASSQDPGGNTIYF
TGTGCCAGCAGCCAAGACCCGGGTGGAAACACCATATATTTT
>.|TRBJ2-7|TRBV18|.
CASSPPFGRGSSYEQYF
TGTGCCAGCTCACCACCGTTCGGACGAGGGAGCTCCTACGAGCAGTACTTC
>.|TRBJ2-7|TRBV9|.
CASSTTGTGTYEQYF
TGTGCCAGCAGCACAACCGGGACTGGGACCTACGAGCAGTACTTC
>.|TRBJ1-2|TRBV7-8|.
CASSFRLEGTTYGYTF
TGTGCCAGCAGCTTTCGTCTCGAGGGGACTACCTATGGCTACACCTTC
>few|TRBJ2-7|TRBV11-2|TRBD1
CASSFGTVYEQYF
TGTGCCAGCAGCTTCGGGACAGTATACGAGCAGTACTTC
>.|TRBJ1-3|TRBV27|.
CASSLGGGPWSGNTIYF
TGTGCCAGCAGTTTAGGGGGGGGCCCCTGGTCTGGAAACACCATATATTTT
>.|TRBJ1-2|TRBV7-9|.
CASSLLGREHYTF
TGTGCCAGCAGCTTATTGGGGAGAGAGCACTACACCTTC
>few|TRBJ2-1|TRBV6-1|.
CASSGPLARTYNEQFF
TGTGCCAGCAGTGGTCCTCTCGCGAGGACCTACAATGAGCAGTTCTTC
>once|TRBJ2-7|TRBV6-5|TRBD2
CASSHAGGEQYF
TGTGCCAGCAGTCATGCGGGGGGCGAGCAGTACTTC
>.|TRBJ1-1|TRBV5-1|.
CASSLLGRAVNTEAFF
TGCGCCAGCAGCCTCCTTGGCAGGGCGGTGAACACTGAAGCTTTCTTT
>.|TRBJ2-1|TRBV27|TRBD2
CASSPLAGYSYNEQFF
TGTGCCAGCAGTCCCTTAGCGGGATACTCCTACAATGAGCAGTTCTTC
>.|TRBJ1-3|TRBV7-9|.
CASSLGGKTGNTIYF
TGTGCCAGCAGCTTAGGAGGGAAGACTGGAAACACCATATATTTT
>.|TRBJ2-7|TRBV11-2|TRBD2
CASSAGTSPLYEQYF
TGTGCCAGCAGCGCCGGGACTAGCCCCCTCTACGAGCAGTACTTC
>.|TRBJ2-7|TRBV6-5|TRBD1
CASSYGQGLSYEQYF
TGTGCCAGCAGTTACGGACAGGGTCTATCCTACGAGCAGTACTTC
>.|TRBJ1-2|TRBV5-1|.
CASSEQGRDYGYTF
TGCGCCAGCAGCGAACAGGGTCGAGACTATGGCTACACCTTC
>once|TRBJ2-3|TRBV27|.
CASRQGTDTQYF
TGTGCCAGCAGACAGGGTACAGATACGCAGTATTTT